A single sample is the source of the 18 T cell receptor beta chains below, sequenced in a study of naive and memory T cell subsets. A UMI-containing oligonucleotide was joined by 3' ligation to the TCR cDNA template. Four PCR rounds used nested alpha and beta constant region primers plus the SP2 primer. TCRdb passed the 5' RACE reads through MiXCR, listing each CDR3 protein once. Of over 45,000 distinct CDR3 sequences listed, around 7.3% are singletons. The receptors originated from a female donor in good health.

The V and J genes are TRBV7-2 and TRBJ2-4, with 11 bases identical to TRBD2. This CDR3 contains 17 residues. Germline assignment: CDR1 SGHTA and CDR2 FQGNSA. With 5 bases clipped from V and 2 bases from J, the junction kept 8 bases outside the gene matches. CDR3 sequence: CASSLLTSGGPKNIQYF. As DNA, the CDR3 is TGTGCCAGCAGCCTCCTAACTAGCGGGGGCCCCAAAAACATTCAGTACTTC.

Only a few counts were recorded for this clonotype. This rearrangement joins TRBV5-1 to TRBJ2-1, with TRBD1 matching 8 bases. The junction had 8 bases not matched to a gene; V was cut back by 4 bases and J by 5 bases. Germline CDR1 and CDR2: SGHRS and YFSETQ. CDR3 length equals 15 residues. CDR3 DNA sequence: TGCGCCAGCAGCCAAAGACAGGGGAGAAACAATGAGCAGTTCTTC. This translates into CASSQRQGRNNEQFF.

The chain is built from TRBV5-6 and TRBJ1-5, with D perhaps matching TRBD1 (5 bases). The germline V and J ends were trimmed by 4 bases and 0 bases, with 17 bases remaining between them. The CDR3 is made up of 17 amino acids. From germline, CDR1 is SGHDT and CDR2 YYEEEE. This chain's CDR3 is CASSLGTAPYSNQPQHF. CDR3 nucleotide sequence: TGTGCCAGCAGCCTGGGGACCGCTCCTTATAGCAATCAGCCCCAGCATTTT.

The J gene is TRBJ2-1, the V gene TRBV7-2; D is unresolved. CDR3 length: 12 amino acids. The ends were cut back, 4 bases at V and 9 bases at J, with 10 bases in the middle. Looked up from germline, CDR1 is SGHTA and CDR2 is FQGNSA. DNA for the CDR3: TGTGCCAGCAGCTCCCCAGGCGGTGAGCAGTTCTTC. This translates into CASSSPGGEQFF.

This clonotype was counted many times. The chain is built from TRBV3-1 and TRBJ1-1; perhaps TRBD1 as D (5 bases). Germline V lookup: CDR1 LGHDT, CDR2 YNNKEL (reference sequence). This CDR3 is built from 13 residues. Trimming shortened V by 1 base and J by 8 bases, and 11 bases separated the two germline ends. CDR3 sequence reads: CASSQVSDSEAFF. DNA of the CDR3: TGTGCCAGCAGCCAAGTATCCGACAGCGAAGCTTTCTTT. Drawing the rest from reference TRBV3-1 and TRBJ1-1, the complete variable domain is DTAVSQTPKYLVTQMGNDKSIKCEQNLGHDTMYWYKQDSKKFLKIMFSYNNKELIINETVPNRFSPKSPDKAHLNLHINSLELGDSAVYFCASSQVSDSEAFFGQGTRLTVV.

There are many counts of this clonotype. The genes are TRBV3-1 and TRBJ2-3; D gene uncertain. The CDR3 runs 15 residues. Per germline, CDR1 LGHDT and CDR2 YNNKEL (reference sequence). Trimming removed 0 bases at V and 0 bases at J, with 7 bases between. CDR3: CASSQDGPSTDTQYF. The CDR3 nucleotides are TGTGCCAGCAGCCAAGATGGACCGAGCACAGATACGCAGTATTTT.

CDR3 bases: TGTGCCAGCAGATTGACCATGAACACTGAAGCTTTCTTT. The encoded protein is CASRLTMNTEAFF. V gene TRBV5-6 combines with J gene TRBJ1-1; D remains unclear. The CDR3 sequence is 13 residues long. Looked up from germline, CDR1 is SGHDT and CDR2 is YYEEEE. V lost 5 bases, J lost 0 bases, and 8 bases lay in between.

This clonotype has a count of ten or more. The chain joins TRBV20-1 to TRBJ2-7; no reliable D call. This CDR3 spans 13 amino acids. Trimming cost V 1 base and J 5 bases, with 12 bases left between them. Germline values: CDR1 DFQATT, CDR2 SNEGSKA (reference sequence). The CDR3 DNA reads as TGCAGTGCTAGAGCCGCCGGGCGGCACGAGCAGTACTTC. This encodes CSARAAGRHEQYF.

In this sample, this clonotype turned up many times. The chain uses TRBV5-4 and TRBJ1-2, with TRBD1 matching over 8 bases. This CDR3 spans 14 amino acids. J lost 6 bases, V lost 0 bases, and 4 bases had no gene match. Germline V gene data show CDR1 as SGHNT and CDR2 as YYREEE (reference sequence). This CDR3 is CASSLDRGFDGYTF. CDR3 bases: TGTGCCAGCAGCTTGGACAGGGGGTTTGATGGCTACACCTTC.

This clonotype was detected a few times. The chain carries TRBV28 and TRBJ1-1; 7 bases match TRBD1. Germline V gene data show CDR1 as MDHEN and CDR2 as SYDVKM. The CDR3 sequence is 13 residues long. The trim removed 5 bases at V and 6 bases at J, leaving 6 bases unmatched. This CDR3 is CASSLNRGPEAFF. The DNA for the CDR3 is TGTGCCAGCAGTCTCAACAGGGGACCTGAAGCTTTCTTT. The whole variable domain, remainder taken from reference TRBV28 and TRBJ1-1, is DVKVTQSSRYLVKRTGEKVFLECVQDMDHENMFWYRQDPGLGLRLIYFSYDVKMKEKGDIPEGYSVSREKKERFSLILESASTNQTSMYLCASSLNRGPEAFFGQGTRLTVV.

This clonotype was counted ten times or more. The genes are TRBV5-4 and TRBJ1-3, with 8 bases lining up with TRBD1. V shed 3 bases and J 8 bases; nucleotides not matched to a gene: 7. The CDR3 is made up of 14 amino acids. Germline CDR1 SGHNT, CDR2 YYREEE (reference sequence). The CDR3 bases are TGTGCCAGCAGCTCGGGACAGGTGTTAGACACCATATATTTT. It is translated as CASSSGQVLDTIYF.

This clonotype was recorded at least ten times. The chain uses TRBV7-8 and TRBJ2-4; D ambiguous. The V end was cut by 5 bases, the J end by 1 base, with 15 bases between. This CDR3 is built from 16 residues. The germline V gene encodes CDR1 SGHVS and CDR2 FQNEAQ. CDR3 protein: CASSPPQSLAKNIQYF. In DNA, the CDR3 is TGTGCCAGCAGCCCGCCCCAGTCGTTGGCCAAAAACATTCAGTACTTC.

V and J are TRBV27 and TRBJ2-2; possible D gene TRBD1, 6 bases. Germline CDR1 and CDR2: MNHEY and SMNVEV (reference sequence). Trimming pared 4 bases from V and 2 bases from J, leaving 14 bases between. This CDR3 spans 16 amino acids. Written as DNA, the CDR3 is TGTGCCAGCAGTTCCCCGGTGACAGGCAACACCGGGGAGCTGTTTTTT. Protein product: CASSSPVTGNTGELFF.

This clonotype was seen ten or more times. The chain recombines TRBV7-9 with TRBJ1-1; maybe TRBD1 (5 bases). V lost 7 bases and J lost 0, with 12 bases in between. The CDR3 has 14 residues. The germline CDR1 and CDR2 sequences are SEHNR and FQNEAQ (reference sequence). The CDR3 DNA reads as TGTGCCAGCAAAAGAGAGGGGTTGAACACTGAAGCTTTCTTT. It encodes CASKREGLNTEAFF.

The chain uses TRBV6-5 and TRBJ2-7; D perhaps matches TRBD2 (7 bases). CDR1 MNHEY and CDR2 SVGAGI come from the germline V gene. The CDR3 covers 14 residues. Trimming removed 0 bases at V and 5 bases at J, with 11 bases between. The CDR3 DNA reads as TGTGCCAGCAGTTACTCGGGGGGGCTGAACGAGCAGTACTTC. It yields the protein CASSYSGGLNEQYF.

V gene TRBV6-6 combines with J gene TRBJ2-3, with a weak D call TRBD1 (6 bases). The germline V and J ends were trimmed by 1 base and 0 bases, with 14 bases remaining between them. Germline CDR1 MNHNY, CDR2 SVGAGI (reference sequence). The CDR3 spans 17 residues. The CDR3 DNA is TGTGCCAGCAGTTACTATAGGGGGTCGACTAGCACAGATACGCAGTATTTT. As protein: CASSYYRGSTSTDTQYF.

There are many counts of this clonotype. The V and J genes are TRBV5-4 and TRBJ1-4; the match to TRBD1 covers 9 bases. Germline V gene lookup returns CDR1 SGHNT and CDR2 YYREEE (reference sequence). CDR3 size: 15 residues. V lost 4 bases, J lost 6 bases, and 7 bases stayed unmatched. CDR3 DNA: TGTGCCAGCAGCCCGACGACAGGGGGGGATGAAAAACTGTTTTTT. This sequence encodes CASSPTTGGDEKLFF. Full variable domain (rest looked up from reference TRBV5-4 and TRBJ1-4): ETGVTQSPTHLIKTRGQQVTLRCSSQSGHNTVSWYQQALGQGPQFIFQYYREEENGRGNFPPRFSGLQFPNYSSELNVNALELDDSALYLCASSPTTGGDEKLFFGSGTQLSVL.

The rearrangement joins TRBV7-2 to TRBJ1-6; D not certain. V gave up 5 bases and J gave up 1 base, with 12 bases separating them. The CDR3 covers 16 residues. CDR1 is SGHTA and CDR2 is FQGNSA in the germline V gene. CDR3 sequence reads: CASSPRGGSYNSPLHF. The CDR3 nucleotides read TGTGCCAGCAGCCCCCGGGGTGGGTCCTATAATTCACCCCTCCACTTT.